This passage covers 10 T cell receptor beta chains from one sample sequenced in a study of blood T cell repertoires in COVID-19. Clones were read by immunoSEQ multiplex PCR, and TCRdb kept only the in-frame ones, dropping some. The table lists around 300,000 clones, approximately 83% of them singletons, with approximately 10% in the top ten. The sequencing input was peripheral blood. The receptor set was obtained from a woman between 70 and 85 years old with acute or convalescent COVID-19.

CDR3 loop: CASSPFQGANNEKLFF. CDR3 DNA: TGTGCCAGCTCACCATTTCAGGGGGCCAATAATGAAAAACTGTTTTTT. This sequence joins TRBV18 and TRBJ1-4; TRBD1 agrees at 8 bases. In germline, CDR1 is KGHSH, CDR2 LQKENI. Trimming took 2 bases from V and 4 from J; bases not matched to a gene: 6. CDR3 length equals 16 residues.

V and J are TRBV6-5 and TRBJ2-7; 7 nucleotides line up with TRBD1. Trimming removed 5 bases from V and 7 bases from J; junction bases left unmatched: 11. The germline V gene encodes CDR1 MNHEY and CDR2 SVGAGI. This CDR3 comprises 14 residues. Here the CDR3 reads CASSPRQGAGEQYF. CDR3 nucleotides: TGTGCCAGCAGTCCGCGACAGGGCGCCGGGGAGCAGTACTTC.

CDR3 in DNA: TGTGCCAGCAGTTTGTTATCAGGGATGAACACTGAAGCTTTCTTT. It is translated as CASSLLSGMNTEAFF. The chain has TRBV28 and TRBJ1-1, with TRBD1 as a possible D gene (5 bases). The CDR3 is 15 amino acids. Germline assignment: CDR1 MDHEN and CDR2 SYDVKM. V was pared by 3 bases and J by 0 bases, with 11 bases between.

As to this clone: This CDR3 is also generated by other DNA sequences in the sample. Written as DNA, the CDR3 is TGTGCCAGCAGTTACTCCCACAGAGGGAATCAGCCCCAGCATTTT. This codes for CASSYSHRGNQPQHF. The chain recombines TRBV6-5 with TRBJ1-5, with unresolved D. Trimming pared 0 bases from V and 4 bases from J, leaving 10 bases between. Germline assignment: CDR1 MNHEY and CDR2 SVGAGI. This CDR3 spans 15 amino acids.

This clone was detected once. The chain recombines TRBV5-4 with TRBJ1-3, with D perhaps TRBD1 (5 bases). Germline V gene sequence: CDR1 SGHNT, CDR2 YYREEE (reference sequence). Between the trimmed V and J ends, which lost 0 bases and 1 base, there was a span of 8 bases. The CDR3 extends over 15 amino acids. CDR3 sequence reads: CASSLGGVSGNTIYF. For the CDR3, the DNA is TGTGCCAGCAGCTTGGGGGGGGTTTCTGGAAACACCATATATTTT.

This chain uses TRBV5-4 with TRBJ2-2; 8 nucleotides match TRBD2. V shed 2 bases, J shed 4 bases, and the junction held 4 bases outside the gene matches. The CDR3 has 15 residues. The germline V gene encodes CDR1 SGHNT and CDR2 YYREEE (reference sequence). CDR3 bases: TGTGCCAGCAGCTTTGCGGGGGGCTTCACCGGGGAGCTGTTTTTT. Protein: CASSFAGGFTGELFF.

The V call is TRBV12-5, the J call TRBJ2-2; the match to TRBD2 covers 7 bases. Germline CDR1 is LGHNT and CDR2 is FRNRAP. The CDR3 consists of 15 residues. J was trimmed by 4 bases and V by 2 bases; bases with no gene match: 4. The CDR3 nucleotides read TGTGCTAGTGGTTTGTTGACGGGGGGCACCGGGGAGCTGTTTTTT. It yields the protein CASGLLTGGTGELFF.

CDR3 in amino acids: CASSLDGSYGYTF. DNA for the CDR3: TGTGCCAGCAGCTTAGATGGCAGCTATGGCTACACCTTC. The chain links TRBV7-9 to TRBJ1-2; D unresolved. V was clipped by 1 base and J by 4 bases, with 7 bases between them. CDR1 is SEHNR, CDR2 FQNEAQ, per germline (reference sequence). This CDR3 spans 13 amino acids. The full variable domain, its missing parts supplied by reference TRBV7-9 and TRBJ1-2, is DTGVSQNPRHKITKRGQNVTFRCDPISEHNRLYWYRQTLGQGPEFLTYFQNEAQLEKSRLLSDRFSAERPKGSFSTLEIQRTEQGDSAMYLCASSLDGSYGYTFGSGTRLTVV.

The rearrangement joins TRBV27 to TRBJ1-2; weak D call: TRBD1 (5 bases). From germline, CDR1 is MNHEY and CDR2 SMNVEV (reference sequence). V shed 6 bases and J shed 7 bases, with 12 bases lying between them. This CDR3 contains 12 residues. The CDR3 is CASRLGLGGYTF. The CDR3 coding sequence is TGTGCCAGCAGGTTGGGACTCGGTGGCTACACCTTC.

V and J are TRBV18 and TRBJ1-4; D gene uncertain. The germline V gene encodes CDR1 KGHSH and CDR2 LQKENI. The V and J ends lost 1 base and 5 bases respectively, with 11 bases between them. There are 15 residues in the CDR3. The CDR3 DNA sequence: TGTGCCAGCTCACCACTCGAGGGAGGGAATGAAAAACTGTTTTTT. Amino acid sequence: CASSPLEGGNEKLFF.